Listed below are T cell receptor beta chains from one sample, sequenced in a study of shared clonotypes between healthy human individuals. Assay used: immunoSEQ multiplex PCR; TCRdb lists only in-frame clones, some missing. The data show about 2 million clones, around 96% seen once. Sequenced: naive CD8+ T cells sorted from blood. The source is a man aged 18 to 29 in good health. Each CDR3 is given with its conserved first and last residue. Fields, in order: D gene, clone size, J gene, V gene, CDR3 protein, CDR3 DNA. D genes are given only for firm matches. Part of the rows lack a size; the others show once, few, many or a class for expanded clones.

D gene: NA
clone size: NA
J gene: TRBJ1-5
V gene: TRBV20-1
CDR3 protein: CSARDQPQHF
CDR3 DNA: TGCAGTGCTAGAGATCAGCCCCAGCATTTT

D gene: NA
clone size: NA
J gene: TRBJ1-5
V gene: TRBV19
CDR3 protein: CASTPGYGQPQHF
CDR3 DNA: TGTGCCAGTACCCCAGGTTACGGCCAGCCCCAGCATTTT

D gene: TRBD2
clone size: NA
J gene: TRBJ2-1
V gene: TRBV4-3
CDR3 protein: CASSQDRLAGVSSYNEQFF
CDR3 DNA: TGCGCCAGCAGCCAAGATCGACTAGCGGGAGTTAGTTCCTACAATGAGCAGTTCTTC

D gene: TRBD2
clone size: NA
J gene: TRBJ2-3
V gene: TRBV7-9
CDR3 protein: CASSRGLAGAPDTQYF
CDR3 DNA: TGTGCCAGCAGCCGGGGACTAGCGGGAGCACCAGATACGCAGTATTTT

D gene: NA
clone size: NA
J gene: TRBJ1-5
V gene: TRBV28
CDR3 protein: CASSLSGTGNQPQHF
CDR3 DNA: TGTGCCAGCAGTTTATCGGGTACGGGCAATCAGCCCCAGCATTTT

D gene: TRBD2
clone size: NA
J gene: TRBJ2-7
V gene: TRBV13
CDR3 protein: CASSLGRENWYEQYF
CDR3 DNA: TGTGCCAGCAGCCTCGGGCGGGAGAACTGGTACGAGCAGTACTTC

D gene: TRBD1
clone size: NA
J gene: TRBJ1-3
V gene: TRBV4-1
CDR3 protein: CASSPVEGARNTIYF
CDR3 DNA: TGCGCCAGCAGCCCAGTGGAGGGGGCTAGAAACACCATATATTTT

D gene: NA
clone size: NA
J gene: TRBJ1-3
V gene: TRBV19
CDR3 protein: CASSGWPSGNTIYF
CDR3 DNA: TGTGCCTCTTCAGGGTGGCCCTCTGGAAACACCATATATTTT

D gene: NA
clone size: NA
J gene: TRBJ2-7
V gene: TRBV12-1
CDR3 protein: CADRSGTSGTPYEQYF
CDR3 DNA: TGTGCCGACAGGTCCGGGACTAGCGGGACACCCTACGAGCAGTACTTC

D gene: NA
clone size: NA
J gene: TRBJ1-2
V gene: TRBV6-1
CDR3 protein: CASSPKGPYGYTF
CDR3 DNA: TGTGCCAGCAGCCCTAAGGGACCCTATGGCTACACCTTC

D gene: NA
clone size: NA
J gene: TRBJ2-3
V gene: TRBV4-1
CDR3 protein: CASSQVEISTDTQYF
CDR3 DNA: TGCGCCAGCAGCCAAGTTGAAATCAGCACAGATACGCAGTATTTT

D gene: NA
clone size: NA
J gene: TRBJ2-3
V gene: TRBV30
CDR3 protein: CAWNPASPGDTQYF
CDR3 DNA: TGTGCCTGGAACCCCGCAAGCCCAGGAGATACGCAGTATTTT

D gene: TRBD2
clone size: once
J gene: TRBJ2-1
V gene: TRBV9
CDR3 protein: CASSVAGTSGSYNEQFF
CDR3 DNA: TGTGCCAGCAGCGTAGCCGGGACTAGCGGCTCCTACAATGAGCAGTTCTTC

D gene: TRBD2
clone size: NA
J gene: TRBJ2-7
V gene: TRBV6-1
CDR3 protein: CASSPSGGTYEQYF
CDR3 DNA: TGTGCCAGCAGCCCTAGCGGGGGCACCTACGAGCAGTACTTC

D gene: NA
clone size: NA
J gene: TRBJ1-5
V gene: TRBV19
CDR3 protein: CASSPTVPDSLGNQPQHF
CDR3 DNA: TGTGCCAGTAGCCCAACCGTTCCGGACAGCTTGGGGAATCAGCCCCAGCATTTT

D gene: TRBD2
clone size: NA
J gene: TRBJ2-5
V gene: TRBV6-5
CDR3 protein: CASSYGAGGEETQYF
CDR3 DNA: TGTGCCAGCAGTTACGGAGCGGGGGGGGAAGAGACCCAGTACTTC

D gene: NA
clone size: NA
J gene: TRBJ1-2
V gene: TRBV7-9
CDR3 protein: CASSLVGGNYGYTF
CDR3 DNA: TGTGCCAGCAGCTTAGTGGGGGGGAACTATGGCTACACCTTC

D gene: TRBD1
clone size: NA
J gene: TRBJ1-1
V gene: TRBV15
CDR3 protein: CATSRGQGIEAFF
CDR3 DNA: TGTGCCACCAGCAGGGGACAGGGGATAGAAGCTTTCTTT

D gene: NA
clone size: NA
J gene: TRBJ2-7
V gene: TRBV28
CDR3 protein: CASSLTVEYEQYF
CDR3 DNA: TGTGCCAGCAGCCTCACGGTCGAGTACGAGCAGTACTTC

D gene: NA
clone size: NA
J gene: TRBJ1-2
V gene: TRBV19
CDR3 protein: CASTDHHFYGYTF
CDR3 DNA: TGTGCCAGTACCGACCACCACTTCTATGGCTACACCTTC

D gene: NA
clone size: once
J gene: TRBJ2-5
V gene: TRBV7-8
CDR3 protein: CASSLEEQGLQETQYF
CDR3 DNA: TGTGCCAGCAGCTTAGAAGAGCAGGGGCTCCAAGAGACCCAGTACTTC

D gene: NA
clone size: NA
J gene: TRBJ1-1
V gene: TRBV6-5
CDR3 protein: CASRDGVRTEAFF
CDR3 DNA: TGTGCCAGCAGGGACGGGGTCCGCACTGAAGCTTTCTTT

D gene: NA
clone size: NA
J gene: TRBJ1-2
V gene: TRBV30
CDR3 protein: CAWSEVVGRGTNGYTF
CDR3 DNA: TGTGCCTGGAGTGAAGTTGTGGGCAGGGGTACCAATGGCTACACCTTC

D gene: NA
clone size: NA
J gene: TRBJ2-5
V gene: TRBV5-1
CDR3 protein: CASSLPEPRVQETQYF
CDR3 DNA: TGCGCCAGCAGCTTACCCGAGCCGCGGGTCCAAGAGACCCAGTACTTC

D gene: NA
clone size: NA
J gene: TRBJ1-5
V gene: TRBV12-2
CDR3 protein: CASRLGNQPQHF
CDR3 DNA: TGTGCAAGTCGCTTAGGCAATCAGCCCCAGCATTTT

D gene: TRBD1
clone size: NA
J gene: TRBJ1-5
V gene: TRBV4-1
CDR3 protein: CASSLSSGQGDQPQHF
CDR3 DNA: TGCGCCAGCAGCCTTAGTTCGGGACAGGGGGACCAGCCCCAGCATTTT

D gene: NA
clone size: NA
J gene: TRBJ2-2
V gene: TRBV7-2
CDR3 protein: CASSLGRVHGGELFF
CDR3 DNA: TGTGCCAGCAGCTTAGGGCGGGTCCATGGCGGGGAGCTGTTTTTT

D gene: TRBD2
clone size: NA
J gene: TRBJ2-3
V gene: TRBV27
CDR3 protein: CASSVLAGGSTDTQYF
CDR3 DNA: TGTGCCAGCAGTGTACTAGCGGGGGGGAGCACAGATACGCAGTATTTT

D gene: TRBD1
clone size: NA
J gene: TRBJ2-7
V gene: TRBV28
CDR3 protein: CASSPGQGVEQYF
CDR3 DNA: TGTGCCAGCAGTCCGGGACAGGGCGTCGAGCAGTACTTC

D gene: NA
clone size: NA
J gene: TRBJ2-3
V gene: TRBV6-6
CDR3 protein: CASSYKGNLNTDTQYF
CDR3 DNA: TGTGCCAGCAGTTACAAGGGGAACCTTAACACAGATACGCAGTATTTT

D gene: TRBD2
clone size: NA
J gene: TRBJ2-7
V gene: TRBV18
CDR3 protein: CASSQTSEPWGQYF
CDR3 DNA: TGTGCCAGCTCACAGACTAGCGAGCCCTGGGGGCAGTACTTC

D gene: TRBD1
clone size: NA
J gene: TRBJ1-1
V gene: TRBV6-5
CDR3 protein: CASSYDRAGGTEAFF
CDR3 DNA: TGTGCCAGCAGTTACGACAGGGCGGGGGGGACTGAAGCTTTCTTT

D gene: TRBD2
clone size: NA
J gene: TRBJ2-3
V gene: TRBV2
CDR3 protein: CASTPVGGTGTSSSTDTQYF
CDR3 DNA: TGTGCCAGCACCCCAGTGGGGGGGACCGGGACTAGCTCAAGCACAGATACGCAGTATTTT

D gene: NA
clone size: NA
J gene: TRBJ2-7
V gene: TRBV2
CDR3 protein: CASSETGEGVTYEQYF
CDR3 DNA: TGTGCCAGCAGTGAAACGGGGGAGGGGGTAACCTACGAGCAGTACTTC

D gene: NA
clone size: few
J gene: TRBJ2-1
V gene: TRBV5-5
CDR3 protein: CASSFGASTGNEQFF
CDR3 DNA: TGTGCCAGCAGCTTTGGAGCGTCCACCGGGAATGAGCAGTTCTTC

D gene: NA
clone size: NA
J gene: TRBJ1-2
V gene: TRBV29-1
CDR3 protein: CSVDAGQGGYGYTF
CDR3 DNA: TGCAGCGTTGATGCGGGGCAGGGAGGGTATGGCTACACCTTC

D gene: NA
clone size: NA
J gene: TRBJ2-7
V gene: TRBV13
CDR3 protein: CASSFASSHEQYF
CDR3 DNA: TGTGCCAGCAGCTTCGCTAGTTCCCACGAGCAGTACTTC

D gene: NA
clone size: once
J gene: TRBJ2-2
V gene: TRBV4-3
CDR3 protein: CASSPGSGVNTGELFF
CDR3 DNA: TGCGCCAGCAGCCCAGGGTCCGGAGTGAACACCGGGGAGCTGTTTTTT

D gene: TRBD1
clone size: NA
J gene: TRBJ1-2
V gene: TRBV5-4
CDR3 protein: CASVTGERVAF
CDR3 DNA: TGTGCCAGCGTAACAGGGGAACGAGTCGCCTTC

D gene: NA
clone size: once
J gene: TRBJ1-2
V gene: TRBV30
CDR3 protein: CAAPGPLGGYTF
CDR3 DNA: TGTGCCGCCCCGGGTCCCCTTGGAGGCTACACCTTC

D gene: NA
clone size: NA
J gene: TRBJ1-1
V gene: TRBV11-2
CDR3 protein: CASSPSTGVERLRAFF
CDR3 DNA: TGTGCCAGCAGCCCATCCACTGGCGTAGAGCGCCTAAGAGCTTTCTTT

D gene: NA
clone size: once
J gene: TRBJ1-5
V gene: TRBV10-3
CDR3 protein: CAISDSPRPDQPQHF
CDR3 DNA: TGTGCCATCAGTGACTCCCCCAGGCCCGATCAGCCCCAGCATTTT

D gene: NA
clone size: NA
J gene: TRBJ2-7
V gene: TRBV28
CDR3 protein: CASSFSRGLAYEQYF
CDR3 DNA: TGTGCCAGCAGTTTTTCTCGGGGACTGGCCTACGAGCAGTACTTC

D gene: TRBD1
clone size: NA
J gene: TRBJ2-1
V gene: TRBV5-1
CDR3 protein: CASSLYRDRGINEQFF
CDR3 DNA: TGCGCCAGCAGCCTGTACCGGGACAGGGGAATCAATGAGCAGTTCTTC

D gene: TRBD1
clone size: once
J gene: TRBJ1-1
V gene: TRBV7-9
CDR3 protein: CASSLDGQGRMNTEAFF
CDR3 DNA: TGTGCCAGCAGCTTAGACGGACAGGGTAGGATGAACACTGAAGCTTTCTTT

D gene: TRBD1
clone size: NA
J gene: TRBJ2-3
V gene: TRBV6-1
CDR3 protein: CASSEAQRGLGTDTQYF
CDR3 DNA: TGTGCCAGCAGTGAAGCGCAGAGGGGGCTGGGCACAGATACGCAGTATTTT

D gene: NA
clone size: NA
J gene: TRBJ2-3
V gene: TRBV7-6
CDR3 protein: CASSQGAGGPPDTQYF
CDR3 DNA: TGTGCCAGCAGCCAGGGGGCGGGAGGGCCCCCAGATACGCAGTATTTT

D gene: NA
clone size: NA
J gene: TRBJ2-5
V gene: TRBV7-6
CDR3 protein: CASSPETVETQYF
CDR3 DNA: TGTGCCAGCAGCCCCGAGACGGTAGAGACCCAGTACTTC

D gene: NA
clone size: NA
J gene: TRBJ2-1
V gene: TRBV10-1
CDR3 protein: CASSGEGYYNEQFF
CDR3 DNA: TGCGCCAGCAGTGGAGAGGGATATTACAATGAGCAGTTCTTC

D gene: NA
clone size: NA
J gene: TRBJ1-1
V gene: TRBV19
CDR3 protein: CASSTWDSTEAFF
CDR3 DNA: TGTGCCAGTAGTACATGGGACTCCACTGAAGCTTTCTTT

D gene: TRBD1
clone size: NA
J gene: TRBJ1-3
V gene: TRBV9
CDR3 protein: CASSEQGQDTIYF
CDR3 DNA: TGTGCCAGCAGCGAACAGGGGCAGGACACCATATATTTT

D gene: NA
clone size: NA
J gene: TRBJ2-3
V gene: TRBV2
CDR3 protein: CASSETGTDTQYF
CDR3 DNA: TGTGCCAGCAGTGAAACAGGTACAGATACGCAGTATTTT

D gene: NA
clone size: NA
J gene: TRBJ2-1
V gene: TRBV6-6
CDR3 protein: CASAESSYNEQFF
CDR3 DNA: TGTGCCAGTGCAGAGAGCTCCTACAATGAGCAGTTCTTC